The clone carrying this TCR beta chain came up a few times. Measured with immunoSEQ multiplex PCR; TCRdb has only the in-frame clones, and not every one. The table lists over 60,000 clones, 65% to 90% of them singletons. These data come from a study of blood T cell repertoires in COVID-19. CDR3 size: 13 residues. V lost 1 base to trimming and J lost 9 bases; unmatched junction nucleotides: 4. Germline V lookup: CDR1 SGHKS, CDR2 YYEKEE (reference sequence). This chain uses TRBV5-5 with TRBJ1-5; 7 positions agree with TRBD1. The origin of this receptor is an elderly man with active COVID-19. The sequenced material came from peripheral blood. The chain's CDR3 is CASSLTGDGPQHF. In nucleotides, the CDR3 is TGTGCCAGCAGCTTGACAGGGGATGGGCCCCAGCATTTT.